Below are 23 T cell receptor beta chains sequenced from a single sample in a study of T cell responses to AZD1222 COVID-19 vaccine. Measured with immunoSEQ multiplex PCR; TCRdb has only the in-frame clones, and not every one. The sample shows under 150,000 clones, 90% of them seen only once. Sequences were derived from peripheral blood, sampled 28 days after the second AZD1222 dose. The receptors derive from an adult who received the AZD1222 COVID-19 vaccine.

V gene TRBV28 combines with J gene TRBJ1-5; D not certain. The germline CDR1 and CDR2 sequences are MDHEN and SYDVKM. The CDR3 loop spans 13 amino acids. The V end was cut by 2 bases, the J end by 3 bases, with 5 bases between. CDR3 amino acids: CASSLNPNQPQHF. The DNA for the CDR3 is TGTGCCAGCAGTTTAAACCCCAATCAGCCCCAGCATTTT. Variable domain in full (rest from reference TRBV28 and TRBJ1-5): DVKVTQSSRYLVKRTGEKVFLECVQDMDHENMFWYRQDPGLGLRLIYFSYDVKMKEKGDIPEGYSVSREKKERFSLILESASTNQTSMYLCASSLNPNQPQHFGDGTRLSIL.

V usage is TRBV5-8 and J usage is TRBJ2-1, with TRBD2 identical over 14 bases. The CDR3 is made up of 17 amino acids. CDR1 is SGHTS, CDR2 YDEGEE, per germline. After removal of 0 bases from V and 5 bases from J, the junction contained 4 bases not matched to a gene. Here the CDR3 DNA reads TGTGCCAGCAGCTTGGCCGGGACTAGCGGGAGCGACAATGAGCAGTTCTTC. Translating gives CASSLAGTSGSDNEQFF.

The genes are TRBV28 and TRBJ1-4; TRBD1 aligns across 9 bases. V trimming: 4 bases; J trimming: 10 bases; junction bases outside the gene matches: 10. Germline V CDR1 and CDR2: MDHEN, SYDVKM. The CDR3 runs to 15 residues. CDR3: CASSSLGTGTRKLFF. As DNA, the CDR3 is TGTGCCAGCAGTTCCTTGGGGACAGGGACCCGAAAACTGTTTTTT.

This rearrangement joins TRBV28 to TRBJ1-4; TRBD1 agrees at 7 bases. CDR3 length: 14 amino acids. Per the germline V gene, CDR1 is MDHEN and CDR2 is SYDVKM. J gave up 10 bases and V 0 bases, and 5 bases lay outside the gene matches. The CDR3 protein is CASSLWTAGGKLFF. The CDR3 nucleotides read TGTGCCAGCAGTTTATGGACGGCAGGGGGAAAACTGTTTTTT.

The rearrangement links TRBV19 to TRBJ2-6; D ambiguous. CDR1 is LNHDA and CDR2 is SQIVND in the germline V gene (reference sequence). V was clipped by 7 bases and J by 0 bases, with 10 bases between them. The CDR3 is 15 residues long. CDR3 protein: CASNSVSSGANVLTF. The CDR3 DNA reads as TGTGCCAGTAATTCTGTGAGCTCTGGGGCCAACGTCCTGACTTTC.

CDR3 bases: TGTGCCAGCAGTTTCTATACCCCCGGGTTCTTC. Translated: CASSFYTPGFF. This chain joins TRBV27 and TRBJ2-1; D call uncertain. This CDR3 comprises 11 residues. The germline CDR1 and CDR2 sequences are MNHEY and SMNVEV (reference sequence). V gave up 3 bases and J gave up 15 bases, with 12 bases separating them.

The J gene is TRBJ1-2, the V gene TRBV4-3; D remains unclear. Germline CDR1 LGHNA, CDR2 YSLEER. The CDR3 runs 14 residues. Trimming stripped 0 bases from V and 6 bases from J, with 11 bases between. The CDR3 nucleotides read TGCGCCAGCAGCCAAGATAGGACTTTCCATGGCTACACCTTC. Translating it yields CASSQDRTFHGYTF.

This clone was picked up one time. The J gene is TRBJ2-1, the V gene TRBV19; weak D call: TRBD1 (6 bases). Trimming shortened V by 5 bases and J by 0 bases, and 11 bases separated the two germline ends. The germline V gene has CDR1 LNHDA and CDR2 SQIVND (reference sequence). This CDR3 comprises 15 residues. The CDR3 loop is CASSPDRSSYNEQFF. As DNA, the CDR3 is TGTGCCAGTAGTCCCGACAGGAGCTCCTACAATGAGCAGTTCTTC.

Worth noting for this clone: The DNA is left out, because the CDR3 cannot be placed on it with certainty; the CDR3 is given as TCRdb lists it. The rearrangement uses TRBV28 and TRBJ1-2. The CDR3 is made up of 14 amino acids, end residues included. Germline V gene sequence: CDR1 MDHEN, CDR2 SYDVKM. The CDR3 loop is CASSLGTGSYGYTF.

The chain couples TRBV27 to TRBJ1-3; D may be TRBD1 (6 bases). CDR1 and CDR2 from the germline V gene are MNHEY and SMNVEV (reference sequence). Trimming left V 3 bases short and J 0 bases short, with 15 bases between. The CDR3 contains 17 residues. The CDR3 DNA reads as TGTGCCAGCAGTTTTAGGGGGGGGCCGTTCTCTGGAAACACCATATATTTT. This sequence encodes CASSFRGGPFSGNTIYF.

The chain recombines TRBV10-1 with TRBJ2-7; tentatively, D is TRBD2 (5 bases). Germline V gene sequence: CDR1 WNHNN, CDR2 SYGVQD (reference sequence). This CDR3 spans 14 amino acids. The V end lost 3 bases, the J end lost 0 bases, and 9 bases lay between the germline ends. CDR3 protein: CASSEGGSSYEQYF. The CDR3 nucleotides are TGCGCCAGCAGTGAAGGAGGTAGCTCCTACGAGCAGTACTTC.

Here the CDR3 DNA reads TGTGCCAGCATCACAGGGGGGACAGGGCACTATGGCTACACCTTC. Protein product: CASITGGTGHYGYTF. The chain links TRBV28 to TRBJ1-2; 9 nucleotides align to TRBD1. Unmatched junction bases numbered 9, after V lost 7 bases and J lost 3 bases. Per the germline V gene, CDR1 is MDHEN and CDR2 is SYDVKM. The CDR3 runs 15 residues.

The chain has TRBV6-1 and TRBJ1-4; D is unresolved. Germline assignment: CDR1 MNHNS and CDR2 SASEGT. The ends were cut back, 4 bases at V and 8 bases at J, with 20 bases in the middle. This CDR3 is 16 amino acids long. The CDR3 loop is CASSASEGPTGEKLFF. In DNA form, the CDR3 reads TGTGCCAGCAGTGCTTCCGAAGGGCCTACGGGAGAAAAACTGTTTTTT.

The DNA of the CDR3 is TGTGCCAGCAGTTTATCGGACAGGACTAACTATGGCTACACCTTC. Amino acid sequence: CASSLSDRTNYGYTF. V and J are TRBV28 and TRBJ1-2, with 7 bases that match TRBD1. J gave up 0 bases and V 1 base, and 2 bases lay outside the gene matches. This CDR3 is 15 amino acids long. The germline CDR1 and CDR2 sequences are MDHEN and SYDVKM.

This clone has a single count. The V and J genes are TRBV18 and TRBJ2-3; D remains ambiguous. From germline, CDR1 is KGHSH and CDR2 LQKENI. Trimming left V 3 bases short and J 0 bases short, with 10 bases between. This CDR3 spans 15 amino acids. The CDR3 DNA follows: TGTGCCAGCTCACCGTCTGGGGTAAGCACAGATACGCAGTATTTT. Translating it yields CASSPSGVSTDTQYF.

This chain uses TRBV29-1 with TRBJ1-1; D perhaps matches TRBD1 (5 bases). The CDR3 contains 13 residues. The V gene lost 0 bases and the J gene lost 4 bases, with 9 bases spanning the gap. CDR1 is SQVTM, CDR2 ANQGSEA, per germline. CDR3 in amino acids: CSVEDAGGTEAFF. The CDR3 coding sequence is TGCAGCGTTGAAGATGCGGGGGGCACTGAAGCTTTCTTT.

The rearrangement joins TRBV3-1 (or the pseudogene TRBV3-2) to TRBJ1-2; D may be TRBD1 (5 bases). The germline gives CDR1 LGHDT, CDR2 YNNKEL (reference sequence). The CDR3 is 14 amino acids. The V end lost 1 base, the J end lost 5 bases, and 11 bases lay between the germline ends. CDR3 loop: CASSQAPGAYGYTF. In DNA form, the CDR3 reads TGTGCCAGCAGCCAAGCCCCCGGGGCGTATGGCTACACCTTC.

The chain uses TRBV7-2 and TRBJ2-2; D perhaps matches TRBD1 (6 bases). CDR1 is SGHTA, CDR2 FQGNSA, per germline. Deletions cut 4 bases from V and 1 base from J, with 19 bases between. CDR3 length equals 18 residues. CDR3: CASSSGSGLTGNTGELFF. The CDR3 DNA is TGTGCCAGCAGCTCTGGGTCGGGTTTGACAGGGAACACCGGGGAGCTGTTTTTT.

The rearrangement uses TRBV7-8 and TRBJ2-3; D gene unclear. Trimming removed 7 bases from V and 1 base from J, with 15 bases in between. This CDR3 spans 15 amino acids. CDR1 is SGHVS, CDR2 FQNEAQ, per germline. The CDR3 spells CASTRWVRGTDTQYF. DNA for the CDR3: TGTGCCAGCACCCGGTGGGTTAGGGGCACAGATACGCAGTATTTT.

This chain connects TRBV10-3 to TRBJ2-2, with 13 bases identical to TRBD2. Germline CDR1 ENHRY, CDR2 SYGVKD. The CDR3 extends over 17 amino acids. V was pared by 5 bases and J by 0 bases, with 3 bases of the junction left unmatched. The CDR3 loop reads CAISPTSGGSNTGELFF. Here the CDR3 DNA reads TGTGCCATCAGTCCGACTAGCGGGGGGTCGAACACCGGGGAGCTGTTTTTT.

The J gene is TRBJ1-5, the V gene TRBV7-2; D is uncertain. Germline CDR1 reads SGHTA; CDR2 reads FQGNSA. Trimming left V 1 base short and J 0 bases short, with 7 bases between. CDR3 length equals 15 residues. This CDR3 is CASSLVQSSNQPQHF. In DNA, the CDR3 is TGTGCCAGCAGCTTAGTACAGTCTAGCAATCAGCCCCAGCATTTT.

The CDR3 loop reads CASRRDRGLATNEKLFF. The CDR3, as DNA: TGTGCCAGCAGGAGGGACAGGGGGCTCGCAACTAATGAAAAACTGTTTTTT. The chain uses TRBV2 and TRBJ1-4, with TRBD1 matching over 12 bases. Germline V lookup: CDR1 SNHLY, CDR2 FYNNEI. V lost 6 bases and J lost 0; bases outside the gene matches: 5. CDR3 length: 17 residues.

The CDR3 sequence is CASSSGGASEKLFF. The CDR3 region has the DNA TGTGCCAGCAGTTCAGGGGGCGCATCGGAAAAACTGTTTTTT. The chain recombines TRBV6-5 with TRBJ1-4, with TRBD1 matching over 8 bases. From germline, CDR1 is MNHEY and CDR2 SVGAGI. The junction had 6 bases not matched to a gene; V was cut back by 4 bases and J by 8 bases. This CDR3 is built from 14 residues.